This T cell receptor beta chain was found in a study of blood T cell repertoires in COVID-19. The overall study: Researchers got acute and convalescent COVID-19 samples from the United States, Italy and Spain. PBMCs, B-cell-depleted T cells, or T cells provided the cDNA or gDNA that made up the material.

Germline V lookup: CDR1 SNHLY, CDR2 FYNNEI. V shed 4 bases and J shed 8 bases, with 20 bases lying between them. The CDR3 loop spans 15 amino acids. How the authors handled the data: Cell counts per sample came from amplifying reference gene primers. The method was immunoSEQ multiplex PCR; TCRdb's version includes in-frame clones alone and lacks a portion of them. The DNA was the basis for D and trimming; V, J and clone size are from that table. The profile shows around 89,000 clones, roughly nine tenths of them singletons. The J gene is TRBJ1-2, the V gene TRBV2; tentative D call: TRBD1 (5 bases). Sequenced sample: peripheral blood. The sequence was obtained from a man aged 45 to 65 with acute or convalescent COVID-19. The CDR3: CASSASRQGFGGYTF. In DNA form, the CDR3 reads TGTGCCAGCAGTGCGTCCCGGCAGGGTTTTGGAGGCTACACCTTC.